The 8 T cell receptor beta chains below all came from one sample that was sequenced in a study of Ad26.COV2.S vaccination and SARS-CoV-2 variants. Generated by immunoSEQ multiplex PCR, the TCRdb table keeps only in-frame clones and is missing some. The top ten hold approximately 5% of the sample, which has around 300,000 clones, around 88% seen once. Treatment described: some 20 received Ad26.COV2.S at low or high dose, single or two shots; roughly five received placebo; per-sample allocation not given. Samples came from day 63 after the first vaccine or placebo injection. The specimen was peripheral blood, collected in a trial of Ad26.COV2.S vaccine versus placebo. The receptors come from a person between 18 and 59 years old who received the Ad26.COV2.S COVID-19 vaccine or a placebo.

The chain is built from TRBV24-1 and TRBJ1-5; TRBD1 agrees at 10 bases. This CDR3 has 17 amino acids. The ends lost 9 bases at V and 0 bases at J; junction bases unmatched: 10. Germline CDR1 is KGHDR and CDR2 is SFDVKD. The CDR3 DNA reads as TGTGCCACCTTCCGTGCGGACAGGGGGGATAGCAATCAGCCCCAGCATTTT. Its translation: CATFRADRGDSNQPQHF.

The V call is TRBV7-2, the J call TRBJ2-5; 10 nucleotides agree with TRBD2. Unmatched junction bases numbered 6, after V lost 5 bases and J lost 3 bases. The CDR3 is 15 residues long. The germline V gene encodes CDR1 SGHTA and CDR2 FQGNSA. The CDR3 is CASSISSGGEETQYF. For the CDR3, the DNA is TGTGCCAGCAGCATATCTAGCGGGGGTGAAGAGACCCAGTACTTC. Supplemented by reference TRBV7-2 and TRBJ2-5, the full variable domain reads GAGVSQSPSNKVTEKGKDVELRCDPISGHTALYWYRQSLGQGLEFLIYFQGNSAPDKSGLPSDRFSAERTGGSVSTLTIQRTQQEDSAVYLCASSISSGGEETQYFGPGTRLLVL.

The chain combines TRBV30 with TRBJ1-3, with D possibly matching TRBD1 (5 bases). V lost 5 bases and J lost 4, with 18 bases in between. CDR1 is GTSNPN and CDR2 is SVGIG in the germline V gene (reference sequence). CDR3 size: 15 residues. CDR3 residues: CAWGSMGEWGNTIYF. CDR3 coding DNA: TGTGCCTGGGGGAGTATGGGGGAATGGGGAAACACCATATATTTT.

The CDR3 DNA follows: TGTGCCAGCACTCCAGAGGCAGGGAACTCCTACAATGAGCAGTTCTTC. Protein product: CASTPEAGNSYNEQFF. The chain is built from TRBV2 and TRBJ2-1; weak D call: TRBD1 (5 bases). The germline V and J ends were trimmed by 7 bases and 0 bases, with 16 bases remaining between them. The germline gives CDR1 SNHLY, CDR2 FYNNEI. The CDR3 loop spans 16 amino acids.

The chain carries TRBV4-3 and TRBJ2-1; D is perhaps TRBD1 (5 bases). The germline V gene has CDR1 LGHNA and CDR2 YSLEER. The CDR3 is 15 amino acids. V shed 0 bases and J shed 4 bases, with 10 bases lying between them. The CDR3: CASSQDRAAYNEQFF. DNA of the CDR3: TGCGCCAGCAGCCAAGACAGGGCGGCGTACAATGAGCAGTTCTTC.

V gene TRBV27 combines with J gene TRBJ1-2; D ambiguous. Germline CDR1 MNHEY, CDR2 SMNVEV (reference sequence). This CDR3 has 13 amino acids. V was cut by 3 bases and J by 5 bases, with 10 bases left in between. CDR3 residues: CASSFWSGYGYTF. The CDR3 nucleotides are TGTGCCAGCAGTTTTTGGTCGGGGTATGGCTACACCTTC.

The chain employs TRBV2 and TRBJ1-1; possibly TRBD1 for D (5 bases). The CDR3 totals 15 residues. Trimming left V 8 bases short and J 0 bases short, with 16 bases between. Germline lookup yields CDR1 SNHLY and CDR2 FYNNEI. The DNA of the CDR3 is TGTGCCAGCGGTGGAACGGGACTGATGAACACTGAAGCTTTCTTT. It translates to CASGGTGLMNTEAFF. Variable domain in full (rest from reference TRBV2 and TRBJ1-1): EPEVTQTPSHQVTQMGQEVILRCVPISNHLYFYWYRQILGQKVEFLVSFYNNEISEKSEIFDDQFSVERPDGSNFTLKIRSTKLEDSAMYFCASGGTGLMNTEAFFGQGTRLTVV.

The chain links TRBV6-1 to TRBJ2-1; D is unresolved. Trimming took 3 bases from V and 8 from J, leaving 17 bases between them. Germline CDR1 reads MNHNS; CDR2 reads SASEGT. The CDR3 consists of 15 residues. CDR3 nucleotide sequence: TGTGCCAGCAGTGAGGGAATTAGTCCTTGGGATGAGCAGTTCTTC. Translation: CASSEGISPWDEQFF.